Listed below are T cell receptor beta chains from one sample, sequenced in a study of OX40 agonist ivuxolimab in advanced cancers. Repertoires were generated with immunoSEQ multiplex PCR, while TCRdb's copy carries only in-frame clones and drops some. Of tens of thousands of clones listed, around nine tenths are singletons. Sequencing used CD4+ or CD8+ T cells sorted from blood, obtained in a trial of the OX40 agonist ivuxolimab. The source is an adult with an advanced solid tumor such as melanoma, head and neck, liver or kidney cancer. Both conserved end residues are part of each CDR3. The D gene is left open where the match is weak. The size field is filled for only some rows; it gives once, few, many or a size class.

>TRBV18|NA|TRBJ1-2|NA
TGTGCCAGCTCACCACTGGGGGCGGCATTTGGATCCTATGGCTACACCTTC
CASSPLGAAFGSYGYTF
>TRBV18|NA|TRBJ2-2|NA
TGTGCCAGCTCCCCAGGGGGGCAGGGCGGCACCGGGGAGCTGTTTTTT
CASSPGGQGGTGELFF
>TRBV19|NA|TRBJ2-7|NA
TGTGCCAGTAGTCCCGCCCGGGGTTCCTACGAGCAGTACTTC
CASSPARGSYEQYF
>TRBV19|few|TRBJ1-5|NA
TGTGCCAGTACCTCATGGCAGGGATATCAGCCCCAGCATTTT
CASTSWQGYQPQHF
>TRBV4-2|NA|TRBJ2-1|TRBD2
TGTGCCAGCAGCCCCTTGACGGGAGGACCCTACAATGAGCAGTTCTTC
CASSPLTGGPYNEQFF
>TRBV5-1|NA|TRBJ1-1|NA
TGCGCCAGCAGCTTGGGCAGGGATGGAACTGAAGCTTTCTTT
CASSLGRDGTEAFF
>TRBV4-1|NA|TRBJ2-2|NA
TGCGCCAGCAGCCAGCCGGGGACCTCCGGGGAGCTGTTTTTT
CASSQPGTSGELFF
>TRBV5-1|NA|TRBJ2-3|NA
TGCGCCAGCAGCCCCGGTGTGGGGGCGCGTTCTACAGATACGCAGTATTTT
CASSPGVGARSTDTQYF
>TRBV7-6|NA|TRBJ2-3|NA
TGTGCCAGCAGCCCGTTCGACAGCACAGATACGCAGTATTTT
CASSPFDSTDTQYF
>TRBV2|NA|TRBJ2-5|NA
TGTGCCAGCAGTGGCCTAGCGAGAGCGGGAGAGACCCAGTACTTC
CASSGLARAGETQYF
>TRBV2|NA|TRBJ2-6|TRBD1
TGTGCCAGCAACCGGGACAGGTCGGGTACTGGGGCCAACGTCCTGACTTTC
CASNRDRSGTGANVLTF
>TRBV12-5|NA|TRBJ2-6|NA
TGTGCTAGTGGTTTCTTGGGTGGTGGGGCCAACGTCCTGACTTTC
CASGFLGGGANVLTF
>TRBV5-1|few|TRBJ2-7|NA
TGCGCCAGCAGCTTCAGCAGCGGACTCTACGAGCAGTACTTC
CASSFSSGLYEQYF
>TRBV11-3|NA|TRBJ2-5|NA
TGTGCCAGCAGCTTAGATGGTGGGTTTGGAGAGACCCAGTACTTC
CASSLDGGFGETQYF
>TRBV19|NA|TRBJ2-2|TRBD1
TGTGCCAGTAGTACGCTAAGGCAGGGGGCAAACACCGGGGAGCTGTTTTTT
CASSTLRQGANTGELFF
>TRBV4-1|NA|TRBJ1-1|NA
TGCGCCAGCAGCCAAGCGGACCGGAGCACTGAAGCTTTCTTT
CASSQADRSTEAFF
>TRBV5-1|NA|TRBJ2-5|NA
TGCGCCAGCAGCTTTAGCGGCCCCCTGGACGAGACCCAGTACTTC
CASSFSGPLDETQYF
>TRBV18|NA|TRBJ2-1|TRBD2
TGTGCCAGCTCACCGAGCGGGACCTTCTACAATGAGCAGTTCTTC
CASSPSGTFYNEQFF
>TRBV10-1|NA|TRBJ2-2|NA
TGCGCCAGCAGTGGGTCGGGCCTGAACACCGGGGAGCTGTTTTTT
CASSGSGLNTGELFF
>TRBV19|NA|TRBJ2-2|TRBD2
TGTGCCAGTACTTTAGCGGGAGGACCCAACACCGGGGAGCTGTTTTTT
CASTLAGGPNTGELFF
>TRBV19|once|TRBJ2-7|NA
TGTGCCAGTAGTATTGGTGGGGCCCAAGTGAGGGAGCAGTACTTC
CASSIGGAQVREQYF
>TRBV4-2|few|TRBJ2-7|TRBD2
TGTGCCAGCAGCCCACCGATGACAGGGTCATTAGCGGGAGGGATTCCCTACGAGCAGTACTTC
CASSPPMTGSLAGGIPYEQYF
>TRBV10-3|NA|TRBJ2-3|NA
TGTGCCATCAGTGACGGCAGGCGCACAGATACGCAGTATTTT
CAISDGRRTDTQYF
>TRBV5-4|NA|TRBJ2-2|NA
TGTGCCAGCACTGACGGGCTCCTTGACACCGGGGAGCTGTTTTTT
CASTDGLLDTGELFF
>TRBV19|NA|TRBJ2-4|NA
TGTGCCAGTAGCCCGTCCACAGGGCGTATTGTCAAAAACATTCAGTACTTC
CASSPSTGRIVKNIQYF
>TRBV9|NA|TRBJ1-2|TRBD1
TGTGCCAGCAGCAGCCGGGACAGGGGAGAAAGCTACACCTTC
CASSSRDRGESYTF
>TRBV4-2|few|TRBJ1-5|TRBD1
TGTGCCAGCGGTGGACAGGGTGATCAGCCCCAGCATTTT
CASGGQGDQPQHF
>TRBV30|NA|TRBJ1-2|TRBD1
TGTGCCTGGAACCAGGGGGCGGTAGACTATGGCTACACCTTC
CAWNQGAVDYGYTF
>TRBV5-4|NA|TRBJ2-5|NA
TGTGCCAGCAGCCCGGGGTACCAAGAGACCCAGTACTTC
CASSPGYQETQYF